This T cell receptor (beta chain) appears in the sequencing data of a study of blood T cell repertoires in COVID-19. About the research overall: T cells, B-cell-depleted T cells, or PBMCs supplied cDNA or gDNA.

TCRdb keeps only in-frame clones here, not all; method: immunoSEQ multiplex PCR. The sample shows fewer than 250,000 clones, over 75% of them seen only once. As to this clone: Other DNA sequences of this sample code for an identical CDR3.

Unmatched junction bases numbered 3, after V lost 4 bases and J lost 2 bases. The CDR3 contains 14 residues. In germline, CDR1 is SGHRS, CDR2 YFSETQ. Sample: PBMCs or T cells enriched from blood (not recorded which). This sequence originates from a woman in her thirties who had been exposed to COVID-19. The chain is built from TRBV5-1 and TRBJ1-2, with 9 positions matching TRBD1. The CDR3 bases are TGCGCCAGCAGCCTTGGACAGGGGAACTATGGCTACACCTTC. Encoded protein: CASSLGQGNYGYTF.